The 14 T cell receptor beta chains given below trace back to one sample, sequenced in a study of OX40 agonist ivuxolimab in advanced cancers. Repertoires were generated with immunoSEQ multiplex PCR, while TCRdb's copy carries only in-frame clones and drops some. Of roughly 13,000 clones in the sample, about 70% are singletons; the top ten hold 15% to 20%. Sample: CD4+ or CD8+ T cells sorted from blood, taken in a trial of the OX40 agonist ivuxolimab. The origin of the receptors is an adult with an advanced solid tumor such as melanoma, head and neck, liver or kidney cancer.

The chain couples TRBV2 to TRBJ2-2; 7 bases align to TRBD1. There are 13 residues in the CDR3. V was clipped by 10 bases and J by 4 bases; unmatched bases: 6. CDR1 is SNHLY and CDR2 is FYNNEI in the germline V gene. CDR3 DNA sequence: TGTGCCATCCTACAGGGGTCCACCGGGGAGCTGTTTTTT. Translating gives CAILQGSTGELFF.

This sequence joins TRBV2 and TRBJ2-6, with D perhaps TRBD1 (6 bases). V was shortened by 3 bases and J by 0 bases, with 24 bases between the two germline ends. Germline CDR1 and CDR2: SNHLY and FYNNEI. This CDR3 comprises 21 residues. CDR3 residues: CASSDPATGLTPSSGANVLTF. The CDR3 DNA reads TGTGCCAGCAGTGATCCCGCGACAGGACTTACCCCGAGCTCTGGGGCCAACGTCCTGACTTTC.

This chain uses TRBV9 with TRBJ2-5; possible D gene TRBD1, 5 bases. Looked up from germline, CDR1 is SGDLS and CDR2 is YYNGEE. The CDR3 is made up of 15 amino acids. V was shortened by 0 bases and J by 1 base, with 10 bases between the two germline ends. The CDR3 DNA follows: TGTGCCAGCAGCGTAGCGGGCAGGGCCCAAGAGACCCAGTACTTC. Translation gives CASSVAGRAQETQYF.

This clone is medium-sized within its sample. The CDR3 region has the DNA TGTGCCAGCATGGGCACAGGGGAAGAGACCCAGTACTTC. It translates to CASMGTGEETQYF. J is TRBJ2-5 and V is TRBV2; 7 nucleotides line up with TRBD1. The CDR3 contains 13 residues. J lost 3 bases, V lost 7 bases, and 5 bases had no gene match. Germline loops: CDR1 SNHLY, CDR2 FYNNEI.

This rearrangement joins TRBV27 to TRBJ2-5; D is uncertain. The CDR3 has 12 residues. The V gene lost 5 bases and the J gene lost 7 bases, with 11 bases spanning the gap. The V gene's germline CDR1 is MNHEY and CDR2 SMNVEV (reference sequence). The CDR3 sequence is CASSQRNRTQYF. CDR3 bases: TGTGCCAGCAGTCAACGAAATAGGACCCAGTACTTC.

The CDR3 protein is CASAGVSSGNTIYF. The CDR3 nucleotides read TGTGCCAGCGCGGGGGTATCGTCTGGAAACACCATATATTTT. The chain has TRBV9 and TRBJ1-3; D is possibly TRBD1 (5 bases). Germline assignment: CDR1 SGDLS and CDR2 YYNGEE. Between the trimmed V and J ends, which lost 7 bases and 1 base, there was a span of 12 bases. CDR3 length equals 14 residues.

This chain links TRBV7-2 with TRBJ2-7; no reliable D call. CDR3 size: 14 residues. Germline CDR1 is SGHTA and CDR2 is FQGNSA. V lost 1 base to trimming and J lost 2 bases, with 9 bases between them. CDR3 sequence reads: CASSLGLQTYEQYF. The DNA for the CDR3 is TGTGCCAGCAGCTTAGGGCTACAAACCTACGAGCAGTACTTC.

This chain uses TRBV5-4 with TRBJ2-7; 11 bases are a match to TRBD2. Germline lookup yields CDR1 SGHNT and CDR2 YYREEE (reference sequence). V shed 1 base and J 2 bases; nucleotides not matched to a gene: 2. The CDR3 runs to 15 residues. CDR3 amino acids: CASSLQLAGAYEQYF. The CDR3 region has the DNA TGTGCCAGCAGCTTGCAACTAGCGGGGGCCTACGAGCAGTACTTC.

The CDR3 DNA is TGTGCCAGCAGCCGGATAGCGGGGGGCCCCTCCACAGATACGCAGTATTTT. The encoded protein is CASSRIAGGPSTDTQYF. The V call is TRBV7-2, the J call TRBJ2-3; 10 nucleotides match TRBD2. The V segment lost 5 bases and the J segment 2 bases; nucleotides outside the gene matches: 10. CDR1 is SGHTA, CDR2 FQGNSA, per germline. This CDR3 spans 17 amino acids.

Only one count was recorded for this clone. V gene TRBV9 combines with J gene TRBJ2-5; D call uncertain. Germline loops: CDR1 SGDLS, CDR2 YYNGEE. This CDR3 is 14 amino acids long. Between the trimmed V and J ends, which lost 2 bases and 5 bases, there was a span of 13 bases. CDR3 protein: CASSVGSSRETQYF. CDR3 DNA: TGTGCCAGCAGCGTGGGGTCGTCCAGGGAGACCCAGTACTTC.

The sample holds a few counts of this clone. The CDR3 DNA follows: TGTGCCAGCAGCGTGTCGGGACAGGGAAATCAGCCCCAGCATTTT. Translating gives CASSVSGQGNQPQHF. This chain joins TRBV9 and TRBJ1-5; 9 bases match TRBD1. The CDR3 extends over 15 amino acids. Per the germline V gene, CDR1 is SGDLS and CDR2 is YYNGEE. V trimming: 2 bases; J trimming: 4 bases; junction bases outside the gene matches: 4.

This clone was found a few times. The chain has TRBV5-6 and TRBJ2-7, with 12 bases lining up with TRBD2. CDR1 is SGHDT and CDR2 is YYEEEE in the germline V gene. V trimming: 2 bases; J trimming: 3 bases; junction bases outside the gene matches: 3. The CDR3 consists of 15 residues. The CDR3 DNA is TGTGCCAGCAGCTTCTGGACTAGCGGGGTCTACGAGCAGTACTTC. Translation: CASSFWTSGVYEQYF.

CDR3 coding DNA: TGTGCCACCAGCAGAGGGGCAGGCCTGAACACTGAAGCTTTCTTT. This translates into CATSRGAGLNTEAFF. The chain uses TRBV15 and TRBJ1-1; no clear D. Trimming cost V 1 base and J 0 bases, with 9 bases left between them. The germline CDR1 and CDR2 sequences are LNHNV and YYDKDF (reference sequence). The CDR3 runs 15 residues.

This rearrangement joins TRBV7-3 to TRBJ1-4, with D possibly matching TRBD1 (6 bases). Germline assignment: CDR1 SGHTA and CDR2 FQGTGA. V lost 5 bases to trimming and J lost 5 bases, with 15 bases between them. This CDR3 region has 15 residues. In nucleotides, the CDR3 is TGTGCCAGCAGCCCTAGGGGGACGGAGAATGAAAAACTGTTTTTT. Its translation is CASSPRGTENEKLFF.